The clone carrying this T cell receptor beta chain was seen a few times. Antigen: not known. The data are from a study of blood T cells in healthy people across ages. Study-level information: Capturing about one barcoded beta molecule per two T cells was achieved by template switching. General observations from the study: With donor CMV status unknown, expanded clonotype changes were possibly confounded. TCR beta diversity correlated strongly with naive T cell percentage.

The CDR3 runs 12 residues. V was trimmed by 6 bases and J by 4 bases, leaving 7 bases between them. CDR1 and CDR2 from the germline V gene are MDHEN and SYDVKM. Then a second PCR, running about 6 to 12 cycles, was carried out with a sample-barcoded 5' primer and a J-beta primer mix. Sequencing recovered at least 2.5 million CDR3-containing paired-end reads from each sample. TCRdb called the 5' RACE reads again in MiXCR, with one record for every CDR3 protein. The sample yields 800,000 to 900,000 distinct CDR3 sequences, around two thirds seen once. The sequence derives from a man in his thirties or forties in good health. The chain has TRBV28 and TRBJ2-1; D gene uncertain. The material sequenced was blood. The chain's CDR3 is CASSIPYNEQFF. As DNA, the CDR3 is TGTGCCAGCAGCATCCCATACAATGAGCAGTTCTTC.